A selection of T cell receptor beta chains follows, all from one sample in a study of T-cell reconstitution after alpha-beta-depleted transplantation in children. In TCRdb, the PCR reads were re-called with MiXCR into one record per CDR3 protein. The data show about 460,000 distinct CDR3 sequences, under 12% seen once. The sequencing used PBMCs, collected before TCRalphabeta/CD19-depleted stem cell transplant. The origin of the receptors is a child younger than 10 with inherited bone marrow failure, due to receive a stem cell transplant. Each CDR3 is given without its conserved first and last residue. Fields, in order: V gene, clone size, CDR3 protein. Clone size, where shown, is once, few, many, or a class for clones that have expanded.

>TRBV29-1|many
SVEEGGTYNEQF
>TRBV4-3|many
ASSQVPGGNTGELF
>TRBV28|.
ASSPRGRPKETQY
>TRBV7-8|few
ASSSGRVGNEQY
>TRBV6-5|many
ASSYGTPTGELF
>TRBV7-9|few
ASSFGGPDEQY
>TRBV20-1|few
SAAGLGGNEQF
>TRBV2|.
ASCFAVLGIAGAGETQY
>TRBV4-3|many
ASSQDIAPYEQY
>TRBV5-1|.
ASSLAYGKVQGKYERY
>TRBV20-1|few
SARVGTSGRVGETHY
>TRBV5-1|many
ASRQWIEAKNIQY
>TRBV29-1|many
SVDDSPSYNEQF
>TRBV27|many
ASSSPWGRGNIQY
>TRBV7-6|many
ASSPTVGRGYEQY
>TRBV29-1|many
SVRPYGGNEQF
>TRBV27|many
ASSLFTTEEAF
>TRBV9|.
ASSRAGGSPYEQY
>TRBV10-3|many
AIRGQKETQY
>TRBV18|many
ASSPRGVSVTSYNEQF
>TRBV11-2|many
ASSSGLAGNTDTQY
>TRBV4-3|.
ASSQDRDRGQTGELF
>TRBV30|many
AWSVRQRTGELF
>TRBV29-1|many
SVETGLNQPQH
>TRBV27|many
ASSPRPPRTGELF
>TRBV28|many
ASTLRDPTGELF
>TRBV7-6|many
ASSRRRGEAGDEQY
>TRBV27|many
ASSPNPAYRVKENTGELF
>TRBV7-2|many
ASSSGQF
>TRBV12-3/TRBV12-4|many
ASSGLEANTGELF
>TRBV19|many
ASSDRGIGYGNSPLH
>TRBV24-1|many
ATSDNDREIDGTQY
>TRBV4-3|many
ASSQGSNEQY
>TRBV7-2|.
ASTVTSGTDTQY
>TRBV7-2|many
ASSLKVTNTGELF
>TRBV15|many
ATRKSPGQTDTQY
>TRBV24-1|few
ATSDAGAYYNEQF
>TRBV28|many
AGGDGNTEAF
>TRBV19|.
ASSIWGREMDNEQF
>TRBV5-5|many
ASSFQTEVLDQETQY
>TRBV20-1|many
SAPGTRYNEQF
>TRBV19|.
ASSIGQGGELF
>TRBV4-3|many
ASSQDGLAGNQETQY
>TRBV28|many
ASSLPGVAGRDEQF
>TRBV15|many
ATSGLVGNEQF
>TRBV27|once
ASRTGGPEPQY
>TRBV27|.
ASSLKGQNGYT
>TRBV12-3/TRBV12-4|many
ASSQGWNSPLH
>TRBV20-1|few
SAREIFIAGLRGNQPQH
>TRBV20-1|many
SASWGADNEQF
>TRBV29-1|many
SVEVRRITGQETQY
>TRBV5-1|many
ASSQGASHSREQY